The table lists the clone carrying this T cell receptor beta chain with a count of one. The target antigen is unknown. A junction boundary mismatches the germline segment, possibly from a read error. The data were obtained in a study of T cells in narcolepsy. Study overall: Patients with NT1 or NT2 and healthy control donors were enrolled. Study findings and constraints: Same-patient CSF and blood CD4+ T cell clonotypes included HCRT-specific and TRIB2-specific autoreactive ones. In some patient and control memory CD4+ samples, autoreactive clones were absent.

TCRdb keeps only in-frame clones here, not all; method: immunoSEQ multiplex PCR. The sample includes 12,000 or so clones, about 93% of them seen just once. Source material: CD45RA- memory CD4+ T cells from PBMCs. The receptor was isolated from a human donor with narcolepsy.

The CDR3: CASSIARGSNNEQFF. The CDR3 DNA sequence: TGTGCCAGCAGCATAGCCCGGGGGTCTAACAATGAGCAGTTCTTC. The chain employs TRBV7-2 and TRBJ2-1, with D possibly being TRBD2 (6 bases). Germline CDR1 reads SGHTA; CDR2 reads FQGNSA. CDR3 length: 15 amino acids.